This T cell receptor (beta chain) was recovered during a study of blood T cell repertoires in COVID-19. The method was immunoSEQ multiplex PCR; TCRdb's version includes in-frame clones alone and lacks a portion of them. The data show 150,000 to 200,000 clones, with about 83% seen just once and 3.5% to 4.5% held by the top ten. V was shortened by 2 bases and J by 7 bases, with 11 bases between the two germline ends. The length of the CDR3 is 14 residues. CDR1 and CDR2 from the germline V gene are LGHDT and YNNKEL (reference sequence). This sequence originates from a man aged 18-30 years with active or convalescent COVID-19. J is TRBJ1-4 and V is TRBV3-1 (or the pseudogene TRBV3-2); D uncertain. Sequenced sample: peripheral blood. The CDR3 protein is CASSQSGYGEKLFF. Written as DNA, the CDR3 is TGTGCCAGCAGCCAATCCGGGTATGGTGAAAAACTGTTTTTT.